This TCR beta chain was observed in a study of blood T cell repertoires in COVID-19 (dated by TCRdb to 2019 to 2021). Notes on the research overall: Collaborator samples came from the United States, Italy and Spain and covered acute and convalescent phases of COVID-19. The material from the prospective study consisted of cDNA or gDNA derived from T cells, B-cell-depleted T cells, or PBMCs. The dataset comprised deeply sampled blood TCRbeta repertoires from subjects exposed to, actively infected with, or recovered from COVID-19. The repertoires were released in a freely available public database meant as a resource for research on the immune response to SARS-CoV-2. The samples were drawn from the first 160 participants of the ongoing ImmuneRACE study and from more than 1,000 subjects provided by 6 global collaborators. The sample metadata nearly always contained a de-identified subject ID, COVID-19 status, age in years and sex. Where available, HLA class I and class II types were taken from metadata supplied by the sample provider and were not determined by assay-based typing.

General conclusions and limits of the study: The quantity of clinical and demographic metadata differed by source and by participant and was supplied without curation.

TCRbeta CDR3 regions were amplified from genomic DNA by means of the immunoSEQ Assay, a bias-controlled multiplex PCR. The study's processing was this. The number of nucleated cells in each sample was estimated by amplification of reference gene primers within the assay. To quantify the absolute abundance of each unique TCRbeta CDR3 rearrangement, sequence reads were collapsed and filtered. For each sample, productive Simpson clonality was calculated by taking the square root of Simpson's diversity index across productive rearrangements. As stored in TCRdb, this immuneACCESS dataset retains in-frame rearrangements with V and J assigned. A fraction of the clones does not appear; measured against another copy, unresolved V genes explain less than half of the discrepancy, and the remainder lacks a known reason. V and J calls and clone size are copied from that table; D and trimming were computed from the DNA. For this sample the table gives 75,000 to 85,000 clones, of which around 82% were detected only once. Less than 8.5% of the sample comes from the top ten.

Collaborating institutions collected whole blood in K2EDTA tubes following their own protocols. For TCRbeta analysis, collaborator samples were shipped as frozen whole blood, as isolated PBMCs, or as DNA extracted from either sample type. V loses 0 bases at its end and J loses 4 bases; junction bases beyond the gene matches: 6. From the germline V gene, CDR1 is SGHNT and CDR2 is YENEEA. The CDR3 measures 18 amino acids from cysteine to phenylalanine. Solely the CDR3 DNA is kept, with 54 bases framed from the first base. Turning to this clone: The antigen this receptor binds is unknown. The input lacks base qualities; no much larger clone sits a single base away.

The rearranged chain carries TRBV11-3 and TRBJ2-1, with TRBD2 identical over 13 junction bases. The TCR sequence derives from a human donor in a cohort sampled during active COVID-19. The sequenced sample was peripheral blood. The sequence in DNA is TGTGCCAGCAGCTTAGATAGAACGGGACTAGCGGGGTACAATGAGCAGTTCTTC. It encodes CASSLDRTGLAGYNEQFF. Joined to the reference TRBV11-3 and TRBJ2-1 proteins, this CDR3 gives the full variable domain: EAGVVQSPRYKIIEKKQPVAFWCNPISGHNTLYWYLQNLGQGPELLIRYENEEAVDDSQLPKDRFSAERLKGVDSTLKIQPAELGDSAVYLCASSLDRTGLAGYNEQFFGPGTRLTVL.